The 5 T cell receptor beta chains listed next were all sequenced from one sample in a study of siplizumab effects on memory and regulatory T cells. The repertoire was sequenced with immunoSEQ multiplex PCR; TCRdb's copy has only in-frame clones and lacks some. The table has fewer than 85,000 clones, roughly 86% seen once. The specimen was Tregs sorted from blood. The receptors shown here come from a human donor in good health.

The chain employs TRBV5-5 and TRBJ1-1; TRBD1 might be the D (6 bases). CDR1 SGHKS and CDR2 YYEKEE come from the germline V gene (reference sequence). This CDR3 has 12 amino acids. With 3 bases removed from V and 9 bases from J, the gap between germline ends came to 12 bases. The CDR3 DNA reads TGTGCCAGCAGCTCCCCGTGGGACAAAGCTTTCTTT. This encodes CASSSPWDKAFF.

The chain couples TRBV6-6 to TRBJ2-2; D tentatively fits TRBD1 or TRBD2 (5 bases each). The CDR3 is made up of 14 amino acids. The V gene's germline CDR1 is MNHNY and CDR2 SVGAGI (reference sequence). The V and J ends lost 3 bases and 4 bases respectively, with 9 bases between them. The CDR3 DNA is TGTGCCAGCAGTTATGCAGGGACCACCGGGGAGCTGTTTTTT. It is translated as CASSYAGTTGELFF.

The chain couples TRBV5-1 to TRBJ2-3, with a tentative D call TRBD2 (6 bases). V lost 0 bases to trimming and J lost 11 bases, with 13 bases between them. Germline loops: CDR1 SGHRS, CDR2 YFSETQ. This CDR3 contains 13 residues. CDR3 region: CASSLEGWEEQYF. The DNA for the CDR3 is TGCGCCAGCAGCTTGGAGGGATGGGAGGAGCAGTATTTT.

CDR3 nucleotide sequence: TGTGCCAGCAGTGAAGGCTACCATAGCACAGATACGCAGTATTTT. It is translated as CASSEGYHSTDTQYF. V is TRBV6-4 and J is TRBJ2-3; D is unresolved. The V end was cut by 3 bases, the J end by 0 bases, with 10 bases between. Per germline, CDR1 MRHNA and CDR2 SNTAGT. The CDR3 has 15 residues.

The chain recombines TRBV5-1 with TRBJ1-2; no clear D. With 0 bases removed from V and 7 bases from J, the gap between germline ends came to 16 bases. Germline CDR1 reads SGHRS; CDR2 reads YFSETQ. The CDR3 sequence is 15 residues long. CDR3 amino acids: CASSLDSAAKVGYTF. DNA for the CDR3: TGCGCCAGCAGCTTGGATTCGGCCGCCAAGGTTGGCTACACCTTC.